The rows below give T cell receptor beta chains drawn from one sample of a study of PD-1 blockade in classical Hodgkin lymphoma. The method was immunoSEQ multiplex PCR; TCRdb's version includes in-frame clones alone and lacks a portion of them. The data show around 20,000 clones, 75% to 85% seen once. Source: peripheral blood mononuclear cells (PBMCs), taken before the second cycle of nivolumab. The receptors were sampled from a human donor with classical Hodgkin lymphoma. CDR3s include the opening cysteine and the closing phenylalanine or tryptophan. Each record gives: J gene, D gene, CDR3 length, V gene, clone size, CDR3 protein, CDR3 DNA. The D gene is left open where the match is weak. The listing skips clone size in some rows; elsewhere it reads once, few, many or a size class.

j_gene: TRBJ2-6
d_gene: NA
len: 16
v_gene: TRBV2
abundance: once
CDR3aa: CASSEDAYSGANVLTF
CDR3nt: TGTGCCAGCAGTGAAGACGCATACTCTGGGGCCAACGTCCTGACTTTC

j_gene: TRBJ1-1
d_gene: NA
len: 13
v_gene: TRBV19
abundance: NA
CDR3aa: CASSIDRTTEAFF
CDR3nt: TGTGCCAGTAGTATAGATCGGACCACTGAAGCTTTCTTT

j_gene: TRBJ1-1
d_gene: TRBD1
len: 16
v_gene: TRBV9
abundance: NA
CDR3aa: CASSARTGGAATEAFF
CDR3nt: TGTGCCAGCAGCGCCAGGACAGGGGGGGCCGCCACTGAAGCTTTCTTT

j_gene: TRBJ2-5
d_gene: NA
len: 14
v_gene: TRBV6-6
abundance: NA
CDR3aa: CASTRQDQVETQYF
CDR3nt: TGTGCCAGCACCCGGCAGGATCAAGTGGAGACCCAGTACTTC

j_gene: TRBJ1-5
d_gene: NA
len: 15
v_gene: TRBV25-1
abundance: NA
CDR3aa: CASSGWGGLNQPQHF
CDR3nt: TGTGCCAGCAGTGGATGGGGGGGGTTAAATCAGCCCCAGCATTTT

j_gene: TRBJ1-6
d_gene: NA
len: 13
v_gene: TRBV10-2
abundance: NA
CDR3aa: CASSDGFRSPLHF
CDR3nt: TGCGCCAGCAGTGACGGGTTTAGATCACCCCTCCACTTT

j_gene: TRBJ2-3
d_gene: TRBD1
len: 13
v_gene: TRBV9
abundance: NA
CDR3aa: CASRGQVQDTQYF
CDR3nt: TGTGCCAGCAGGGGACAGGTACAAGATACGCAGTATTTT

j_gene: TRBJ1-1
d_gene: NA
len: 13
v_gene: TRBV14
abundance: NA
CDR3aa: CASSQGLVTEAFF
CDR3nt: TGTGCCAGCAGCCAGGGGTTGGTAACTGAAGCTTTCTTT

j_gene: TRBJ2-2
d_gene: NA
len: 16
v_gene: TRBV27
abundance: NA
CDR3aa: CASSLSGGPNTGELFF
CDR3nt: TGTGCCAGCAGTTTATCCGGGGGCCCGAACACCGGGGAGCTGTTTTTT

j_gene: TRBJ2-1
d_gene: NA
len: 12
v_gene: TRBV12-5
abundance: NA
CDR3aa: CASGLFPNEQFF
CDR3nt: TGTGCTAGTGGTTTGTTTCCCAATGAGCAGTTCTTC

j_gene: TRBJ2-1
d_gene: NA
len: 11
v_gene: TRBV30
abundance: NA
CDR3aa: CAWSVLDEQFF
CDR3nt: TGTGCCTGGAGTGTATTGGATGAGCAGTTCTTC

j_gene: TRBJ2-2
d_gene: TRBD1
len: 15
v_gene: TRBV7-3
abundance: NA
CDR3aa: CASRLPGQGTGELFF
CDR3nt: TGTGCCAGCAGACTACCGGGACAGGGAACGGGGGAGCTGTTTTTT

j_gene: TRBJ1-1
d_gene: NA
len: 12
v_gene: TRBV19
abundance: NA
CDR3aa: CASSIRNTEAFF
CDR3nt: TGTGCCAGTAGTATTAGGAACACTGAAGCTTTCTTT

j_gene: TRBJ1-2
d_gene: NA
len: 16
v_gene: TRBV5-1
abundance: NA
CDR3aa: CASSLAGQGTLYGYTF
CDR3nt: TGCGCCAGCAGCTTGGCCGGGCAGGGGACGTTGTATGGCTACACCTTC

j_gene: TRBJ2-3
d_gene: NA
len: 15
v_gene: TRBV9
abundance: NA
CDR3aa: CASSEAPRRTDTQYF
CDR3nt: TGTGCCAGCAGCGAGGCCCCCCGCCGCACAGATACGCAGTATTTT

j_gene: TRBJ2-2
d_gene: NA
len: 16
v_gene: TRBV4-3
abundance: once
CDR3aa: CASSQVPRPNTGELFF
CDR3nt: TGCGCCAGCAGCCAAGTGCCGCGGCCGAACACCGGGGAGCTGTTTTTT

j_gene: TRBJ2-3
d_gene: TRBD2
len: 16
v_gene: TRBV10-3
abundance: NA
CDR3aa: CAISESRAGGIGTQYF
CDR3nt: TGTGCCATCAGTGAGTCGAGGGCGGGAGGCATCGGTACGCAGTATTTT

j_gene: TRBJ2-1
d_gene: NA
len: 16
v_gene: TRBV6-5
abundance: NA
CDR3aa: CASSFQQGSSYNEQFF
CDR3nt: TGTGCCAGCAGTTTTCAGCAGGGGAGCTCCTACAATGAGCAGTTCTTC

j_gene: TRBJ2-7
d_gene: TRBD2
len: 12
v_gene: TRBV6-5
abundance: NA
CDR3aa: CASSYQREREYF
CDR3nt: TGTGCCAGCAGTTACCAGCGGGAGAGGGAGTACTTC

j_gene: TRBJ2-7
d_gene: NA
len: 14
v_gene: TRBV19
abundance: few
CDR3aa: CASSRQATGYEQYF
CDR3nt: TGTGCCAGTAGTCGACAGGCCACCGGCTACGAGCAGTACTTC